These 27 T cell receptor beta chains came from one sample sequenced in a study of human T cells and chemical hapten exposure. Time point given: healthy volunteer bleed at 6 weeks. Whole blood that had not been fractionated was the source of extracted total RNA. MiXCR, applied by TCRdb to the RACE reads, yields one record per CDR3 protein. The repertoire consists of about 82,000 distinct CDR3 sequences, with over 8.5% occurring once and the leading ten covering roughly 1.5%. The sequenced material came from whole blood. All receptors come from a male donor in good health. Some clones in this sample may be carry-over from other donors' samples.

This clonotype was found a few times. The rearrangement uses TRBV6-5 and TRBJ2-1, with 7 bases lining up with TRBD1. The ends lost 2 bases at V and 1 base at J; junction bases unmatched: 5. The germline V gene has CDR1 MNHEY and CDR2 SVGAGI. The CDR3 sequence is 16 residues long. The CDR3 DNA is TGTGCCAGCAGTTACCAACCGGGACAGTCCTACAATGAGCAGTTCTTC. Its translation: CASSYQPGQSYNEQFF.

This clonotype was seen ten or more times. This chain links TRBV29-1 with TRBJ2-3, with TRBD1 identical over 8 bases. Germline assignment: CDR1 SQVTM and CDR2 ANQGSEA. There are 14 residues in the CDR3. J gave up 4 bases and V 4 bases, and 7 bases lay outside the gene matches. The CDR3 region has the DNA TGCAGCGTTGTGGATCGACAGGGGCCAGATACGCAGTATTTT. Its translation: CSVVDRQGPDTQYF.

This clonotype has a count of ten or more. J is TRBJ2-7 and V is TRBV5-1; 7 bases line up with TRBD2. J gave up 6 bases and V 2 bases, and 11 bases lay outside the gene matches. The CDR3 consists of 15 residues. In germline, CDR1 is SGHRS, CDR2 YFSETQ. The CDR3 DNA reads TGCGCCAGCAGCTTTTTGAGCGGGGTCGCGGCCGAGCAGTACTTC. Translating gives CASSFLSGVAAEQYF.

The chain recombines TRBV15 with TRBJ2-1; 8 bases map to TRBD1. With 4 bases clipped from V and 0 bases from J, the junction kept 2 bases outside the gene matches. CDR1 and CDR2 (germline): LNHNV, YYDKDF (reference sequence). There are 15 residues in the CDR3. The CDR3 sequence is CATSIGQGSYNEQFF. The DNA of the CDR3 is TGTGCCACCAGCATAGGACAGGGCTCCTACAATGAGCAGTTCTTC.

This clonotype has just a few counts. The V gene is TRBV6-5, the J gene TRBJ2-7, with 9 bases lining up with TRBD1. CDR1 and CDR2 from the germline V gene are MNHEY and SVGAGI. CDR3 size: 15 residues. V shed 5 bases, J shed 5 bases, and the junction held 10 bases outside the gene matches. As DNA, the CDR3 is TGTGCCAGCAGTACCCGGGACAGGGAGGATGACGAGCAGTACTTC. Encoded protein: CASSTRDREDDEQYF.

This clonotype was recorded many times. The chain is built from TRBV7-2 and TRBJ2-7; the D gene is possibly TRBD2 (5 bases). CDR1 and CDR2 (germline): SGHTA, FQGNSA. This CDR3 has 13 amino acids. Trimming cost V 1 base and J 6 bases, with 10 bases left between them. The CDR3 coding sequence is TGTGCCAGCAGCTTAGGGTCGGCGGGCGAGCAGTACTTC. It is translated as CASSLGSAGEQYF. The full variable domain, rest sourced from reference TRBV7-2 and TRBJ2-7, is GAGVSQSPSNKVTEKGKDVELRCDPISGHTALYWYRQSLGQGLEFLIYFQGNSAPDKSGLPSDRFSAERTGGSVSTLTIQRTQQEDSAVYLCASSLGSAGEQYFGPGTRLTVT.

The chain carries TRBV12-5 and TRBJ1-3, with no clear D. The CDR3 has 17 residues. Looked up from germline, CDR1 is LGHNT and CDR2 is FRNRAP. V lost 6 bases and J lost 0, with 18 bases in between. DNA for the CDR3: TGTGCTAGTGGCACCAATGCCTGGGATCCCTCTGGAAACACCATATATTTT. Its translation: CASGTNAWDPSGNTIYF.

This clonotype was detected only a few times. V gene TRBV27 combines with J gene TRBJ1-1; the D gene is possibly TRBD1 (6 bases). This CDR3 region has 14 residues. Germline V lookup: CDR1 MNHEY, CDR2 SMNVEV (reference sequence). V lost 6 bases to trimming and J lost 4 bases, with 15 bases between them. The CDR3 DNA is TGTGCCAGCAGCCCAAACCTAGGGGGCACTGAAGCTTTCTTT. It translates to CASSPNLGGTEAFF.

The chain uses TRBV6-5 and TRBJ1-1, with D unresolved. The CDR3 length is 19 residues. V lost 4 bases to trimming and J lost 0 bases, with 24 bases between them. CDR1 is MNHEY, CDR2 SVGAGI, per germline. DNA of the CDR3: TGTGCCAGCAGTTTTAGCAGACCGGGCCAAATCTCGGTGAACACTGAAGCTTTCTTT. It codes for CASSFSRPGQISVNTEAFF.

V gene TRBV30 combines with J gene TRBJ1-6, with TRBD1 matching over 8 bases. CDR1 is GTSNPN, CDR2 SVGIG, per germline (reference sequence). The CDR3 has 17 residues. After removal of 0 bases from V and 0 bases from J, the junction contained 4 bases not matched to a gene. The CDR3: CAWSVRDRSSYNSPLHF. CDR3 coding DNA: TGTGCCTGGAGTGTACGGGACAGGAGCTCCTATAATTCACCCCTCCACTTT.

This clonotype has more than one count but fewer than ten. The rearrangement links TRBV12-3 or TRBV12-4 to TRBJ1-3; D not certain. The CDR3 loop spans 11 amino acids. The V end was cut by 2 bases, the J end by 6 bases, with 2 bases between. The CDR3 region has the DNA TGTGCCAGCAGTTTAACAAACACCATATATTTT. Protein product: CASSLTNTIYF.

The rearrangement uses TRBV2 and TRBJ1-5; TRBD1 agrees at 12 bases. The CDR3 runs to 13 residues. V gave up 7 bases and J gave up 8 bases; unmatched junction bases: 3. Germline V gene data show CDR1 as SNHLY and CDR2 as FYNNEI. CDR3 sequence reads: CASTGTGGKPQHF. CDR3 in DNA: TGTGCCAGCACCGGGACAGGGGGCAAGCCCCAGCATTTT.

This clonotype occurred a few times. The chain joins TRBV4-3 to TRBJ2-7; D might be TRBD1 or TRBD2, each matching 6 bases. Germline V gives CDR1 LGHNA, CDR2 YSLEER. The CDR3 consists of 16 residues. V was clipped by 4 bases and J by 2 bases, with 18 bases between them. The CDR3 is CASSPNMRGAPYEQYF. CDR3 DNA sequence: TGCGCCAGCAGCCCGAATATGAGGGGGGCCCCCTACGAGCAGTACTTC.

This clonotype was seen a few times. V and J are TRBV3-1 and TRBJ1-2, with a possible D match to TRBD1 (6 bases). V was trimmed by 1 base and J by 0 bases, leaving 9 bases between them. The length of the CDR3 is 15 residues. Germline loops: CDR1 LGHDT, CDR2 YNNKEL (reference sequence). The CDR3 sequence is CASSQGGGTNYGYTF. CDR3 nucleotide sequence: TGTGCCAGCAGCCAAGGAGGGGGAACTAACTATGGCTACACCTTC.

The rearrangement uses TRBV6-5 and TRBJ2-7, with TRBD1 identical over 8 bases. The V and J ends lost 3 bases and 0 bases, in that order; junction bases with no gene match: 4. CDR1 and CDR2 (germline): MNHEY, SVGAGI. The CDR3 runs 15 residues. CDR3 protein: CASSYLGQDSYEQYF. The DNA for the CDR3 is TGTGCCAGCAGTTATCTGGGACAGGACTCCTACGAGCAGTACTTC.

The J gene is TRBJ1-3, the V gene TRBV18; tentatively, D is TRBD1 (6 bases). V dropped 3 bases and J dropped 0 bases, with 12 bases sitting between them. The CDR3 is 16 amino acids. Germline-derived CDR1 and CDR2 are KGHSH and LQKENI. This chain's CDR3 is CASSPQGRHSGNTIYF. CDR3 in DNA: TGTGCCAGCTCACCCCAGGGGCGTCACTCTGGAAACACCATATATTTT.

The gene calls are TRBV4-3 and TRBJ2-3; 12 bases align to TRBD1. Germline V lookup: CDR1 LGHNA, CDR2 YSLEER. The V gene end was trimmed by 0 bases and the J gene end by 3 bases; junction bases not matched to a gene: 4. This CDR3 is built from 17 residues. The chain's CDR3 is CASSQEGTGGSTDTQYF. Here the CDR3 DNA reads TGCGCCAGCAGCCAAGAAGGGACAGGGGGCTCAACAGATACGCAGTATTTT.

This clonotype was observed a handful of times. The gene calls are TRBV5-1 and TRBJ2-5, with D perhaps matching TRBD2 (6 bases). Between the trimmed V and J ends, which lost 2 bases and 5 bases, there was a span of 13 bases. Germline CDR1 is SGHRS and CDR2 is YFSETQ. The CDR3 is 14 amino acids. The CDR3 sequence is CASSFTSPGETQYF. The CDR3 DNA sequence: TGCGCCAGCAGCTTTACTAGCCCGGGCGAGACCCAGTACTTC.

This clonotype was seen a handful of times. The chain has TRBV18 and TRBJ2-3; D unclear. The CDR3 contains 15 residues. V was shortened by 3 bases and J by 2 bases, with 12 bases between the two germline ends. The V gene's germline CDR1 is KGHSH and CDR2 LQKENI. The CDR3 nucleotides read TGTGCCAGCTCACCGGGCGAGGTGCCCACAGATACGCAGTATTTT. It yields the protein CASSPGEVPTDTQYF. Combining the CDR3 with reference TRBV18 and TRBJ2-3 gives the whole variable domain NAGVMQNPRHLVRRRGQEARLRCSPMKGHSHVYWYRQLPEEGLKFMVYLQKENIIDESGMPKERFSAEFPKEGPSILRIQQVVRGDSAAYFCASSPGEVPTDTQYFGPGTRLTVL.

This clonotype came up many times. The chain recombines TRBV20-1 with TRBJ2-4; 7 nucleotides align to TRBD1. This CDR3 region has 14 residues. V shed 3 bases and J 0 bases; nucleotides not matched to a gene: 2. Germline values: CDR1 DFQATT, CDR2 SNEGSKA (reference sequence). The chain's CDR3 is CSASTGVAKNIQYF. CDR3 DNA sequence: TGCAGTGCTAGTACAGGGGTAGCCAAAAACATTCAGTACTTC.

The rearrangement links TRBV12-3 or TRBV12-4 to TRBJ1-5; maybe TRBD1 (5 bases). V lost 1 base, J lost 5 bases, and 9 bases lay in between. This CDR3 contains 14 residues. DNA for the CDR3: TGTGCCAGCAGTTTAGGGGGGATGGATCAGCCCCAGCATTTT. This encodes CASSLGGMDQPQHF.

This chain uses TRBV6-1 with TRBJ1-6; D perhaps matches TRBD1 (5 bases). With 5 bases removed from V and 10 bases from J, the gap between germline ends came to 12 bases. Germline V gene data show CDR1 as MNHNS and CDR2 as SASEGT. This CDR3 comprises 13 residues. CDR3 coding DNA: TGTGCCAGCAGTCCTACCAGGGTATCACCCCTCCACTTT. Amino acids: CASSPTRVSPLHF.

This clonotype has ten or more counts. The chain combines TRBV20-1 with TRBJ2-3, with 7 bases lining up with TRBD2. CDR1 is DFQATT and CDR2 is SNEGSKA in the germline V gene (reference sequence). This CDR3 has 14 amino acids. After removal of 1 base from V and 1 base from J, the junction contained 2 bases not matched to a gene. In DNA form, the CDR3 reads TGCAGTGCTAGAGTAACTAGCGGCACAGATACGCAGTATTTT. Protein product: CSARVTSGTDTQYF.

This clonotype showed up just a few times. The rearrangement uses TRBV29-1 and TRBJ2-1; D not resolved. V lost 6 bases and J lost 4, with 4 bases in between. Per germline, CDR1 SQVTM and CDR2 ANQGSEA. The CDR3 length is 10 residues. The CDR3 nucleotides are TGCAGCGTAGTATACAATGAGCAGTTCTTC. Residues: CSVVYNEQFF.

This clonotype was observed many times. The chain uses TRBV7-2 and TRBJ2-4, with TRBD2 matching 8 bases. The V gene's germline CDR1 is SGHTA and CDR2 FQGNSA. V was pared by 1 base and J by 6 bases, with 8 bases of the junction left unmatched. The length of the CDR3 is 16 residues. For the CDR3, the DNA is TGTGCCAGCAGCTTAGGAAGCGGGAGCCATTTAAACATTCAGTACTTC. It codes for CASSLGSGSHLNIQYF. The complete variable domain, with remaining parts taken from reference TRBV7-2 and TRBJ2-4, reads GAGVSQSPSNKVTEKGKDVELRCDPISGHTALYWYRQSLGQGLEFLIYFQGNSAPDKSGLPSDRFSAERTGGSVSTLTIQRTQQEDSAVYLCASSLGSGSHLNIQYFGAGTRLSVL.

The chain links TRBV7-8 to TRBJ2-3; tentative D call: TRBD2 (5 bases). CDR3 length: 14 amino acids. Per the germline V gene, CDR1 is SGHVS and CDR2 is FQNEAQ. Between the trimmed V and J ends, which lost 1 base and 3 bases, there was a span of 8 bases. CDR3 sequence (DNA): TGTGCCAGCAGCTTAGGACTATGGACAGATACGCAGTATTTT. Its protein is CASSLGLWTDTQYF.

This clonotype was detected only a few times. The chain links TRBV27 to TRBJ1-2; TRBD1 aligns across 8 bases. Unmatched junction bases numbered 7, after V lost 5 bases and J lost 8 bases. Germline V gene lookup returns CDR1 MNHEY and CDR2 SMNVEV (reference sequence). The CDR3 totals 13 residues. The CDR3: CASSPTRTGGYTF. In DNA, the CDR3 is TGTGCCAGCAGTCCGACACGGACAGGGGGCTACACCTTC.